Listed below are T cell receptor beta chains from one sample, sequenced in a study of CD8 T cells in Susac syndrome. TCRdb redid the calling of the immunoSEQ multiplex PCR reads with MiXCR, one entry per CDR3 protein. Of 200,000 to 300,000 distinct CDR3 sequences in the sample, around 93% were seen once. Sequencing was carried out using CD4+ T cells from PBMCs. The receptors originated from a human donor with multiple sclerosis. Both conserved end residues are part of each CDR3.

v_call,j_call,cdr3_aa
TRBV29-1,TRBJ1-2,CSVLQGWAYGYTF
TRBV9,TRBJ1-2,CASSRGTGVEYGYTF
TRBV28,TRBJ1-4,CASSFRRRGGEKLFF
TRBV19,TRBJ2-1,CASTFGNNNEQFF
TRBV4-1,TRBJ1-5,CASSHLGHEKNQPQHF
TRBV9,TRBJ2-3,CASSASGDTDTQYF
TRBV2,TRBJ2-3,CASRNTLFVGTDTQYF
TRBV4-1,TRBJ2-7,CASSQVGRGYEQYF
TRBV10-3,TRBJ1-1,CAISAGSVRAFF
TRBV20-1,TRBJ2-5,CSASQGAGPQETQYF
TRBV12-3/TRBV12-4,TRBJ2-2,CASTAQGRSWELFF
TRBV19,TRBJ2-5,CASSEGAGETQYF
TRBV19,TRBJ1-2,CATGEGQGSYGYTF
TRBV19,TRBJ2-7,CASSITGRYEQYF
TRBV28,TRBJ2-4,CASSPRAKGHWDIQYF
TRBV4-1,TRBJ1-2,CASSHPGFYGYTF
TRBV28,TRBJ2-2,CASSSTDPGGGELFF